Following are 20 T cell receptor beta chains from one sample sequenced in a study of CD8 T cells in ankylosing spondylitis. TCRdb independently ran MiXCR on the 5' RACE reads; one entry per CDR3 protein. The repertoire holds roughly 42,000 distinct CDR3 sequences, with around 2.9% as singletons. Material: blood, either unsorted or a sorted T cell fraction (not recorded which). Every receptor here comes from a male donor with ankylosing spondylitis or in good health (not recorded which).

In its sample, this clonotype was seen many times. The rearrangement joins TRBV9 to TRBJ2-1; no definite D call. This CDR3 is built from 14 residues. Germline V gene data show CDR1 as SGDLS and CDR2 as YYNGEE. Trimming stripped 5 bases from V and 0 bases from J, with 9 bases between. CDR3 region: CASSNGPSYNEQFF. Written as DNA, the CDR3 is TGTGCCAGCAGTAACGGCCCCTCCTACAATGAGCAGTTCTTC.

This clonotype has at least ten counts. J is TRBJ2-5 and V is TRBV9; 7 bases match TRBD1. V lost 3 bases and J lost 5; bases outside the gene matches: 4. Germline V gives CDR1 SGDLS, CDR2 YYNGEE. This CDR3 is built from 13 residues. The CDR3 bases are TGTGCCAGCAGCGGGGCCAGGGGGGAGACCCAGTACTTC. The encoded protein is CASSGARGETQYF. Complete variable domain (other parts from reference TRBV9 and TRBJ2-5): DSGVTQTPKHLITATGQRVTLRCSPRSGDLSVYWYQQSLDQGLQFLIQYYNGEERAKGNILERFSAQQFPDLHSELNLSSLELGDSALYFCASSGARGETQYFGPGTRLLVL.

This clonotype occurred many times. V gene TRBV9 combines with J gene TRBJ2-1; D possibly corresponds to TRBD2 (6 bases). V was cut by 0 bases and J by 0 bases, with 16 bases left in between. Germline V lookup: CDR1 SGDLS, CDR2 YYNGEE. This CDR3 region has 18 residues. CDR3 residues: CASSVGSGGIASYNEQFF. CDR3 nucleotide sequence: TGTGCCAGCAGCGTAGGGTCTGGCGGGATCGCCTCCTACAATGAGCAGTTCTTC.

Ten or more counts support this clonotype. The chain employs TRBV9 and TRBJ2-1; the D gene is possibly TRBD2 (6 bases). The CDR3 has 14 residues. Germline values: CDR1 SGDLS, CDR2 YYNGEE. The ends were cut back, 6 bases at V and 1 base at J, with 11 bases in the middle. The CDR3 reads CASNRRGSYNEQFF. CDR3 coding DNA: TGTGCCAGCAACCGACGGGGGTCCTACAATGAGCAGTTCTTC.

This clonotype was observed many times. J is TRBJ2-5 and V is TRBV12-3 or TRBV12-4; 9 bases match TRBD2. V lost 10 bases, J lost 5 bases, and 17 bases stayed unmatched. This CDR3 comprises 16 residues. Here the CDR3 reads CATNLTRGGREETQYF. For the CDR3, the DNA is TGTGCCACTAACCTTACCCGGGGCGGGAGGGAGGAGACCCAGTACTTC.

This clonotype came up many times. The V and J genes are TRBV9 and TRBJ1-4, with a tentative D call TRBD1 (5 bases). CDR3 length: 15 amino acids. Germline V CDR1 and CDR2: SGDLS, YYNGEE. V lost 4 bases to trimming and J lost 8 bases, with 18 bases between them. The CDR3 here is CASSPTGEAGEKLFF. CDR3 coding DNA: TGTGCCAGCAGCCCCACGGGGGAGGCAGGCGAAAAACTGTTTTTT.

This clonotype was detected ten times or more. The rearrangement links TRBV9 to TRBJ2-1, with 9 bases identical to TRBD2. The CDR3 has 16 residues. Trimming cost V 0 bases and J 4 bases; bases outside gene matches: 5. The V gene's germline CDR1 is SGDLS and CDR2 YYNGEE. This chain's CDR3 is CASSVGVLAGYNEQFF. As DNA, the CDR3 is TGTGCCAGCAGCGTAGGGGTGCTAGCGGGGTACAATGAGCAGTTCTTC.

Ten or more counts support this clonotype. This rearrangement joins TRBV9 to TRBJ2-2, with D possibly matching TRBD1 (6 bases). The germline gives CDR1 SGDLS, CDR2 YYNGEE. This CDR3 region has 13 residues. Trimming shortened V by 3 bases and J by 5 bases, and 8 bases separated the two germline ends. CDR3 nucleotides: TGTGCCAGCAGCGCTACAGGGACCGGGGAGCTGTTTTTT. Its protein product is CASSATGTGELFF.

This clonotype was detected many times. V and J are TRBV9 and TRBJ2-1; 7 bases agree with TRBD2. Germline CDR1 reads SGDLS; CDR2 reads YYNGEE. This CDR3 is 15 amino acids long. J gave up 4 bases and V 3 bases, and 7 bases lay outside the gene matches. The CDR3 DNA sequence: TGTGCCAGCAGCGCCCGGGCTAGCGGTTACAATGAGCAGTTCTTC. Translated, it gives CASSARASGYNEQFF.

This clonotype has ten or more counts. This chain uses TRBV9 with TRBJ2-3; 8 bases agree with TRBD2. J gave up 7 bases and V 4 bases, and 14 bases lay outside the gene matches. Germline values: CDR1 SGDLS, CDR2 YYNGEE. The CDR3 is made up of 16 amino acids. The DNA of the CDR3 is TGTGCCAGCAGCCCCGGGGGGGGAGCGGGAGTGTATACGCAGTATTTT. It codes for CASSPGGGAGVYTQYF.

There are many counts of this clonotype. The gene calls are TRBV9 and TRBJ2-1, with 11 bases lining up with TRBD2. CDR3 length equals 19 residues. V lost 4 bases, J lost 1 base, and 13 bases stayed unmatched. CDR1 is SGDLS, CDR2 YYNGEE, per germline. The CDR3 region is CASSPRGLAGGRSYNEQFF. CDR3 DNA sequence: TGTGCCAGCAGCCCAAGGGGGCTAGCGGGAGGAAGGTCCTACAATGAGCAGTTCTTC. Variable domain in full (rest from reference TRBV9 and TRBJ2-1): DSGVTQTPKHLITATGQRVTLRCSPRSGDLSVYWYQQSLDQGLQFLIQYYNGEERAKGNILERFSAQQFPDLHSELNLSSLELGDSALYFCASSPRGLAGGRSYNEQFFGPGTRLTVL.

The table lists this clonotype with many counts. This sequence joins TRBV9 and TRBJ1-6; 10 bases fit TRBD1. The V segment lost 3 bases and the J segment 10 bases; nucleotides outside the gene matches: 7. The CDR3 is 15 residues long. Germline assignment: CDR1 SGDLS and CDR2 YYNGEE. CDR3 nucleotide sequence: TGTGCCAGCAGCGCTCAGGACAGGGGGATATCACCCCTCCACTTT. This gives the protein CASSAQDRGISPLHF.

This clonotype came up many times. V gene TRBV9 combines with J gene TRBJ2-1; TRBD2 matches at 9 bases. CDR1 is SGDLS, CDR2 YYNGEE, per germline. V was clipped by 0 bases and J by 4 bases; unmatched bases: 8. The CDR3 runs 17 residues. The CDR3: CASSVAGGRAFYNEQFF. As DNA, the CDR3 is TGTGCCAGCAGCGTAGCGGGCGGGAGGGCCTTTTACAATGAGCAGTTCTTC.

This clonotype has at least ten counts. The chain has TRBV9 and TRBJ2-7; weak D call: TRBD1 (6 bases). The CDR3 runs 14 residues. Trimming took off 3 bases at V and 0 bases at J, with 10 bases between the two ends. CDR1 and CDR2 (germline): SGDLS, YYNGEE. The CDR3 DNA reads TGTGCCAGCAGCGCCTCGACAGGCTCCTACGAGCAGTACTTC. Translation gives CASSASTGSYEQYF.

This clonotype was observed at least ten times. The V and J genes are TRBV9 and TRBJ1-1; 8 bases agree with TRBD1. CDR1 is SGDLS, CDR2 YYNGEE, per germline. Losses at the gene ends were 4 bases for V and 5 bases for J; bases not matched to a gene: 10. The CDR3 contains 15 residues. The CDR3, as DNA: TGTGCCAGCAGCCAGGGGGCAGCCACCCCAACTGAAGCTTTCTTT. Translating it yields CASSQGAATPTEAFF.

This clonotype was counted ten times or more. This chain uses TRBV9 with TRBJ2-1, with 8 bases fitting TRBD2. The CDR3 spans 16 residues. V shed 4 bases and J 2 bases; nucleotides not matched to a gene: 8. CDR1 and CDR2 (germline): SGDLS, YYNGEE. CDR3 protein: CASSPSGSDTYNEQFF. The CDR3 nucleotides read TGTGCCAGCAGCCCAAGCGGGAGCGACACCTACAATGAGCAGTTCTTC.

This clonotype occurred many times. The genes are TRBV9 and TRBJ2-7; D call uncertain. Germline CDR1 SGDLS, CDR2 YYNGEE. The CDR3 has 13 amino acids. Trimming took off 0 bases at V and 9 bases at J, with 13 bases between the two ends. The CDR3: CASSVATWGLQYF. The CDR3 coding sequence is TGTGCCAGCAGCGTAGCTACTTGGGGTTTGCAGTACTTC.

This clonotype was recorded many times. The CDR3 region has the DNA TGTGCCAGCAGCGTCTCAGGGGGCGGCACAGATACGCAGTATTTT. Residues: CASSVSGGGTDTQYF. The gene calls are TRBV9 and TRBJ2-3; TRBD1 matches 8 bases. The germline gives CDR1 SGDLS, CDR2 YYNGEE. This CDR3 comprises 15 residues. V lost 2 bases, J lost 1 base, and 3 bases stayed unmatched.

A remark on this clonotype: A clone one base away is much larger, so this may be a read error. The genes are TRBV9 and TRBJ2-5; a weak D match, TRBD1 (5 bases). The V end was cut by 0 bases, the J end by 7 bases, with 10 bases between. This CDR3 contains 13 residues. The germline gives CDR1 SGDLS, CDR2 YYNGEE. The CDR3 DNA follows: TGTGCCAGCAGCGTAGTTGTAACAGGGACCCAGTACTTC. It codes for CASSVVVTGTQYF.

Many counts were recorded for this clonotype. The chain combines TRBV9 with TRBJ2-7; 10 nucleotides align to TRBD1. V gave up 5 bases and J gave up 1 base; unmatched junction bases: 6. Germline V lookup: CDR1 SGDLS, CDR2 YYNGEE. The CDR3 consists of 15 residues. The CDR3 DNA sequence: TGTGCCAGCAGTACCTCGGACAGGGGGTCCTACGAGCAGTACTTC. This translates into CASSTSDRGSYEQYF.